One and the same sample provided the 7 T cell receptor beta chains below, sequenced in a study of T cells after yellow fever vaccination. MiXCR was run by TCRdb on the 5' RACE reads, yielding one entry per CDR3 protein. The data contain about 130,000 distinct CDR3 sequences, around 9.8% of them singletons. The sequences come from CD8+ T cells sorted from PBMCs, collected on the day of the yellow fever booster vaccination. The receptor set was obtained from a man aged 18-30 years who received the YFV17D yellow fever vaccine.

The chain combines TRBV7-9 with TRBJ1-3, with D maybe TRBD1 (6 bases). V shed 6 bases and J shed 5 bases, with 14 bases lying between them. CDR3 length equals 14 residues. The germline V gene encodes CDR1 SEHNR and CDR2 FQNEAQ (reference sequence). The CDR3, as DNA: TGTGCCAGCAGTTCTAACAGGGATAGAAACACCATATATTTT. Amino acids: CASSSNRDRNTIYF.

This clonotype appeared many times. The chain links TRBV7-3 to TRBJ2-5, with TRBD2 identical over 7 bases. The germline CDR1 and CDR2 sequences are SGHTA and FQGTGA. The CDR3 has 15 amino acids. Trimming at V came to 5 bases and at J to 2 bases, leaving 8 bases not matched to a gene. The chain's CDR3 is CASSPQGGWQETQYF. CDR3 DNA sequence: TGTGCCAGCAGCCCCCAGGGAGGGTGGCAAGAGACCCAGTACTTC.

The chain has TRBV2 and TRBJ2-7; D call uncertain. The CDR3 has 11 residues. The germline V gene encodes CDR1 SNHLY and CDR2 FYNNEI. V was pared by 6 bases and J by 6 bases, with 9 bases between. CDR3 bases: TGTGCCAGCAGCTGGACGCGCGAGCAGTACTTC. Encoded protein: CASSWTREQYF.

The rearrangement uses TRBV4-1 and TRBJ1-1; 9 bases map to TRBD1. Germline V gene lookup returns CDR1 MGHRA and CDR2 YSYEKL. The CDR3 has 15 amino acids. The V gene end was trimmed by 1 base and the J gene end by 6 bases; junction bases not matched to a gene: 6. The CDR3 DNA sequence: TGCGCCAGCAGCCAAGTCGGAAGACAGGGGGCTGAAGCTTTCTTT. It specifies CASSQVGRQGAEAFF.

CDR3 coding DNA: TGTGCCAGTAGTACCTCAGGGGGACGCGAGCAGTACGTC. Translating it yields CASSTSGGREQYV. The rearrangement joins TRBV19 to TRBJ2-7; 7 nucleotides agree with TRBD1. CDR1 LNHDA and CDR2 SQIVND come from the germline V gene (reference sequence). V trimming: 4 bases; J trimming: 6 bases; junction bases outside the gene matches: 6. The CDR3 contains 13 residues.

This clonotype showed up just a few times. The chain is built from TRBV5-6 and TRBJ2-7; perhaps TRBD2 as D (5 bases). This CDR3 comprises 14 residues. The V and J ends lost 6 bases and 6 bases respectively, with 19 bases between them. The germline V gene has CDR1 SGHDT and CDR2 YYEEEE. This CDR3 is CASNPGNLWSEQYF. Written as DNA, the CDR3 is TGTGCCAGCAACCCCGGGAACCTCTGGAGCGAGCAGTACTTC.

The rearrangement joins TRBV19 to TRBJ1-5; D may be TRBD1 (5 bases). The CDR3 sequence is 16 residues long. Germline CDR1 reads LNHDA; CDR2 reads SQIVND (reference sequence). The V end lost 1 base, the J end lost 3 bases, and 13 bases lay between the germline ends. The CDR3 sequence is CASSIVGGLNNQPQHF. CDR3 DNA: TGTGCCAGTAGTATAGTCGGGGGGTTGAACAATCAGCCCCAGCATTTT.